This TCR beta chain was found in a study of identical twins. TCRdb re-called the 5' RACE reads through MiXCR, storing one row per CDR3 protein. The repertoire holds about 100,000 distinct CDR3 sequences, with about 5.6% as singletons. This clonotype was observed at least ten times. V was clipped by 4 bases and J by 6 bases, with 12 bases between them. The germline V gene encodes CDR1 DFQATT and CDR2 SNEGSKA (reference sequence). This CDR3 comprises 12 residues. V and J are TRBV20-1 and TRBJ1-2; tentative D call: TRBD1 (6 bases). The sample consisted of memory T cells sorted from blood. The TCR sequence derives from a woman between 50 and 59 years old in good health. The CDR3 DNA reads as TGCAGTGCTATACAGGGAAAAGATGGCTACACCTTC. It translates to CSAIQGKDGYTF.